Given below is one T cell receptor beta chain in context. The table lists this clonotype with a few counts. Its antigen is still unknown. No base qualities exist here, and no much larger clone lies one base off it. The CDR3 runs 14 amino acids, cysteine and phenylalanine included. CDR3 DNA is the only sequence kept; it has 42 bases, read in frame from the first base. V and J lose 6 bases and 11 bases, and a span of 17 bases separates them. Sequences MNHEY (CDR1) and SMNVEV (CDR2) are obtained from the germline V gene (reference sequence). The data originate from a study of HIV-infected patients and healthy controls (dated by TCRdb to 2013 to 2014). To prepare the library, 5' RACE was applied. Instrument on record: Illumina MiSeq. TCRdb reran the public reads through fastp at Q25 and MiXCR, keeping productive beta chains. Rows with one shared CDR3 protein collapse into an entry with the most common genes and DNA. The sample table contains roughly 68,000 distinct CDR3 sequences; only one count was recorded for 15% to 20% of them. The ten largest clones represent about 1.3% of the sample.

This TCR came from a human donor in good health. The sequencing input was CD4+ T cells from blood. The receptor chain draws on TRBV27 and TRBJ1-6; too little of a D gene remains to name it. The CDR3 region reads CASRPDLWNTPLHF. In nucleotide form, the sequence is TGTGCCAGCAGACCGGACCTTTGGAATACACCCCTCCACTTT.